This entry features one T cell receptor (beta chain) sequence. These data are taken from a study of blood T cell repertoires in COVID-19. For the study at large: T cells, B-cell-depleted T cells, or PBMCs provided the cDNA or gDNA that served as material.

Some clones are missing from TCRdb's copy, which holds only in-frame ones; the method was immunoSEQ multiplex PCR. The sample has roughly 86,000 clones, about four fifths seen once. The TCR was taken from a man in his sixties with acute or convalescent COVID-19. The source material was peripheral blood.

The CDR3 here is CSVVPGTGSSNEQYF. CDR3 in DNA: TGCAGCGTGGTCCCAGGGACAGGGAGTAGCAACGAGCAGTACTTC. The rearrangement uses TRBV29-1 and TRBJ2-7, with 9 nucleotides matching TRBD1. J gave up 5 bases and V 6 bases, and 14 bases lay outside the gene matches. The CDR3 loop spans 15 amino acids. Germline CDR1 and CDR2: SQVTM and ANQGSEA.